This TCR beta chain was retrieved from a study of regulatory T cells in long-lasting Graves disease. Ten or more counts support this clonotype. Building of the TCR beta libraries involved iRepertoire HTBI primers and Arm-PCR of CDR3 regions. From the multiplex PCR reads, TCRdb called clonotypes with MiXCR, one entry per CDR3 protein. The sample consists of some 250,000 distinct CDR3 sequences, 20% of them appearing once. Time point described: newly diagnosed GD, antithyroid drugs for less than 3 months. The TCR library was made from RNA that had been extracted from PBMCs in TRIzol. Germline V gives CDR1 SGHAT, CDR2 FQNNGV. V lost 2 bases and J 8 bases, leaving 7 bases between the germline ends. The CDR3 is made up of 13 amino acids.

The chain recombines TRBV11-2 with TRBJ1-6; D unresolved. The sequence was collected from a female donor with Graves disease. This specimen consisted of peripheral blood mononuclear cells (PBMCs), obtained at new diagnosis, from a patient treated with antithyroid drugs. The CDR3 sequence is CASSLSIDSPLHF. The CDR3 nucleotides are TGTGCCAGCAGCTTATCTATAGATTCACCCCTCCACTTT. The full variable domain, completed using reference TRBV11-2 and TRBJ1-6, is EAGVAQSPRYKIIEKRQSVAFWCNPISGHATLYWYQQILGQGPKLLIQFQNNGVVDDSQLPKDRFSAERLKGVDSTLKIQPAKLEDSAVYLCASSLSIDSPLHFGNGTRLTVT.